The next 24 T cell receptor beta chains were all read from a single sample in a study of cytomegalovirus exposure and HLA in healthy donors. Measured with immunoSEQ multiplex PCR; TCRdb has only the in-frame clones, and not every one. The sample has some 150,000 clones, roughly 89% seen once; the top ten hold 9%. Sequenced sample: PBMCs. The receptors were sampled from a woman aged 18 to 35 in good health and CMV-seropositive.

This clone occurred once. V usage is TRBV7-8 and J usage is TRBJ2-3, with 11 bases matching TRBD2. The CDR3 extends over 16 amino acids. The trim removed 3 bases at V and 9 bases at J, leaving 11 bases unmatched. The germline CDR1 and CDR2 sequences are SGHVS and FQNEAQ. CDR3 DNA: TGTGCCAGCAGCTTCTATAGCGGGGGGGCGGGACACACGCAGTATTTT. Translated, it gives CASSFYSGGAGHTQYF.

CDR3 coding DNA: TGTGCCAGCAGCTTGGGCGGGGGGCAAGAGACCCAGTACTTC. Its translation is CASSLGGGQETQYF. V gene TRBV5-6 combines with J gene TRBJ2-5; 8 bases align to TRBD2. V shed 0 bases and J 2 bases; nucleotides not matched to a gene: 0. Germline V CDR1 and CDR2: SGHDT, YYEEEE. This CDR3 contains 14 residues.

This clone was seen a single time. This chain links TRBV15 with TRBJ1-1, with 7 bases identical to TRBD1. The CDR3 is made up of 14 amino acids. V trimming: 1 base; J trimming: 1 base; junction bases outside the gene matches: 0. Germline V gives CDR1 LNHNV, CDR2 YYDKDF (reference sequence). Here the CDR3 reads CATSRGTGNTEAFF. As DNA, the CDR3 is TGTGCCACCAGCAGAGGGACAGGGAACACTGAAGCTTTCTTT.

This rearrangement joins TRBV6-1 to TRBJ2-5; 7 bases fit TRBD2. CDR3 length equals 13 residues. Trimming removed 7 bases from V and 7 bases from J; junction bases left unmatched: 9. Germline V lookup: CDR1 MNHNS, CDR2 SASEGT. CDR3: CASTPSGEVTQYF. The CDR3 nucleotides are TGTGCCAGCACGCCAAGCGGGGAGGTGACCCAGTACTTC.

The chain combines TRBV2 with TRBJ2-1, with TRBD2 identical over 10 bases. The germline gives CDR1 SNHLY, CDR2 FYNNEI. CDR3 length equals 19 residues. V shed 5 bases, J shed 0 bases, and the junction held 13 bases outside the gene matches. CDR3 amino acids: CASSRRGTSASSSYNEQFF. In nucleotides, the CDR3 is TGTGCCAGCAGTAGGCGTGGGACTAGCGCCTCTAGCTCCTACAATGAGCAGTTCTTC.

DNA for the CDR3: TGTGCCAGCAGCTTAGAAGACAGTCATTACCCCTACGAGCAGTACTTC. It translates to CASSLEDSHYPYEQYF. The rearrangement joins TRBV7-2 to TRBJ2-7; maybe TRBD1 (5 bases). The CDR3 runs to 16 residues. Germline lookup yields CDR1 SGHTA and CDR2 FQGNSA. The V end lost 1 base, the J end lost 2 bases, and 15 bases lay between the germline ends.

The chain recombines TRBV14 with TRBJ1-5; D gene uncertain. CDR3 length equals 13 residues. V shed 1 base and J shed 6 bases, with 7 bases lying between them. Germline CDR1 SGHDN, CDR2 FVKESK. DNA for the CDR3: TGTGCCAGCAGCCAAGGAGCGGGTCAGCCCCAGCATTTT. Translation: CASSQGAGQPQHF.

The chain employs TRBV7-2 and TRBJ2-2; 8 nucleotides agree with TRBD1. V lost 9 bases, J lost 2 bases, and 20 bases stayed unmatched. CDR1 SGHTA and CDR2 FQGNSA come from the germline V gene. The CDR3 runs 19 residues. The DNA of the CDR3 is TGTGCCAGTGTCTACAGGGGGTTCCTCTCCCGCCTCAACACCGGGGAGCTGTTTTTT. It translates to CASVYRGFLSRLNTGELFF.

The gene calls are TRBV27 and TRBJ2-1; 7 nucleotides agree with TRBD1. From germline, CDR1 is MNHEY and CDR2 SMNVEV (reference sequence). The V and J ends lost 6 bases and 7 bases, in that order; junction bases with no gene match: 12. This CDR3 is built from 15 residues. In nucleotides, the CDR3 is TGTGCCAGCAGGTGGGCCGGGACAGCACAAAATGAGCAGTTCTTC. It translates to CASRWAGTAQNEQFF.

This clone appeared a single time. This chain uses TRBV28 with TRBJ1-1, with 9 nucleotides matching TRBD1. Per germline, CDR1 MDHEN and CDR2 SYDVKM. CDR3 size: 16 residues. V was pared by 3 bases and J by 1 base, with 6 bases of the junction left unmatched. The DNA for the CDR3 is TGTGCCAGCAGTTTCCTACCGGGACAGGGGAACACTGAAGCTTTCTTT. It codes for CASSFLPGQGNTEAFF.

This chain uses TRBV18 with TRBJ1-2; maybe TRBD1 (5 bases). Germline V lookup: CDR1 KGHSH, CDR2 LQKENI. There are 16 residues in the CDR3. V was pared by 2 bases and J by 4 bases, with 17 bases between. This CDR3 is CASSPSASREGYGYTF. DNA of the CDR3: TGTGCCAGCTCACCAAGTGCCTCCAGGGAAGGCTATGGCTACACCTTC.

The chain carries TRBV5-3 and TRBJ1-2, with D maybe TRBD1 (6 bases). TRBV5-3 is marked as an open reading frame, function uncertain. V was trimmed by 0 bases and J by 4 bases, leaving 19 bases between them. The CDR3 is 17 residues long. CDR3 sequence: CARSLGDAGEGIYGYTF. For the CDR3, the DNA is TGTGCCAGAAGCTTGGGGGACGCAGGGGAAGGGATCTATGGCTACACCTTC.

The chain employs TRBV5-6 and TRBJ2-1, with 7 positions matching TRBD1. There are 16 residues in the CDR3. Germline V gives CDR1 SGHDT, CDR2 YYEEEE. The J segment lost 1 base and the V segment lost 0 bases, leaving 4 bases of the junction unmatched. The DNA of the CDR3 is TGTGCCAGCAGCTTGGGACAGGGAGTGTCCTACAATGAGCAGTTCTTC. As protein: CASSLGQGVSYNEQFF.

J is TRBJ2-3 and V is TRBV2; possibly TRBD2 for D (5 bases). The CDR3 totals 15 residues. Germline CDR1 SNHLY, CDR2 FYNNEI. The V end was cut by 4 bases, the J end by 2 bases, with 13 bases between. CDR3 bases: TGTGCCAGCAGTGTCTCGACTAAGATCACAGATACGCAGTATTTT. As protein: CASSVSTKITDTQYF.

This clone was found once. CDR3 DNA sequence: TGTGCCAGCAGAACCAGGACAGGGGACGGGGAGCTGTTTTTT. This translates into CASRTRTGDGELFF. The rearrangement uses TRBV9 and TRBJ2-2; TRBD1 agrees at 9 bases. The V segment lost 5 bases and the J segment 7 bases; nucleotides outside the gene matches: 6. Per germline, CDR1 SGDLS and CDR2 YYNGEE. The CDR3 length is 14 residues.

The V gene is TRBV4-3, the J gene TRBJ2-3, with 12 bases matching TRBD2. Germline CDR1 and CDR2: LGHNA and YSLEER. This CDR3 is 17 amino acids long. J lost 4 bases, V lost 2 bases, and 7 bases had no gene match. This CDR3 is CASSQNPSGGAADTQYF. CDR3 sequence (DNA): TGCGCCAGCAGCCAAAACCCTAGCGGGGGGGCGGCAGATACGCAGTATTTT.

V is TRBV18 and J is TRBJ2-7, with 8 nucleotides matching TRBD1. V was pared by 3 bases and J by 5 bases, with 9 bases of the junction left unmatched. Germline loops: CDR1 KGHSH, CDR2 LQKENI. This CDR3 has 15 residues. The CDR3 DNA reads TGTGCCAGCTCACCGGGACAGGCGCCGTCCCACGAGCAGTACTTC. It codes for CASSPGQAPSHEQYF.

The chain joins TRBV18 to TRBJ2-7; TRBD1 aligns across 11 bases. The CDR3 covers 14 residues. Germline V gene sequence: CDR1 KGHSH, CDR2 LQKENI. V lost 3 bases and J lost 6; bases outside the gene matches: 4. This chain's CDR3 is CASSPDRGRIEQYF. In DNA, the CDR3 is TGTGCCAGCTCACCGGACAGGGGGCGCATCGAGCAGTACTTC.

The V gene is TRBV28, the J gene TRBJ1-5; no reliable D call. The CDR3 runs 16 residues. V lost 2 bases and J 7 bases, leaving 18 bases between the germline ends. The germline V gene encodes CDR1 MDHEN and CDR2 SYDVKM. CDR3: CASSLSSRVTRQPQHF. The CDR3 DNA reads as TGTGCCAGCAGTTTAAGTTCTAGAGTAACACGGCAGCCCCAGCATTTT. Looking up the rest from reference TRBV28 and TRBJ1-5 gives the full variable domain: DVKVTQSSRYLVKRTGEKVFLECVQDMDHENMFWYRQDPGLGLRLIYFSYDVKMKEKGDIPEGYSVSREKKERFSLILESASTNQTSMYLCASSLSSRVTRQPQHFGDGTRLSIL.

The chain has TRBV6-1 and TRBJ2-2, with TRBD2 identical over 10 bases. The CDR3 runs to 17 residues. J gave up 6 bases and V 4 bases, and 11 bases lay outside the gene matches. Germline V gene lookup returns CDR1 MNHNS and CDR2 SASEGT. CDR3 in DNA: TGTGCCAGCAGTGCATTTCCTAGCGGGGGCGTACCCGGGGAGCTGTTTTTT. Encoded protein: CASSAFPSGGVPGELFF.

This chain connects TRBV2 to TRBJ2-3; possibly TRBD2 for D (5 bases). Deletions cut 4 bases from V and 5 bases from J, with 13 bases between. The CDR3 sequence is 14 residues long. Germline assignment: CDR1 SNHLY and CDR2 FYNNEI. The CDR3 region has the DNA TGTGCCAGCAGTGCCCAGACTAAGGAAGATACGCAGTATTTT. This sequence encodes CASSAQTKEDTQYF.

This sequence joins TRBV5-4 and TRBJ1-2; TRBD1 matches 8 bases. This CDR3 has 13 residues. Trimming at V came to 5 bases and at J to 4 bases, leaving 4 bases not matched to a gene. Germline-derived CDR1 and CDR2 are SGHNT and YYREEE (reference sequence). The CDR3 reads CASRSTGGYGYTF. The CDR3 nucleotides read TGTGCCAGCAGAAGTACAGGGGGCTATGGCTACACCTTC.

The rearrangement joins TRBV27 to TRBJ2-2; 10 nucleotides match TRBD1. The J segment lost 7 bases and the V segment lost 2 bases, leaving 4 bases of the junction unmatched. The germline gives CDR1 MNHEY, CDR2 SMNVEV (reference sequence). The CDR3 consists of 15 residues. This CDR3 is CASSLMGQGNGELFF. The DNA for the CDR3 is TGTGCCAGCAGTTTAATGGGACAGGGGAACGGGGAGCTGTTTTTT.

This clone was detected once. The V gene is TRBV18, the J gene TRBJ1-6; D not certain. The CDR3 runs to 17 residues. Germline V lookup: CDR1 KGHSH, CDR2 LQKENI. The V end was cut by 3 bases, the J end by 3 bases, with 15 bases between. CDR3: CASSPPGRSDYNSPLHF. CDR3 in DNA: TGTGCCAGCTCACCCCCTGGCAGGTCGGACTATAATTCACCCCTCCACTTT.